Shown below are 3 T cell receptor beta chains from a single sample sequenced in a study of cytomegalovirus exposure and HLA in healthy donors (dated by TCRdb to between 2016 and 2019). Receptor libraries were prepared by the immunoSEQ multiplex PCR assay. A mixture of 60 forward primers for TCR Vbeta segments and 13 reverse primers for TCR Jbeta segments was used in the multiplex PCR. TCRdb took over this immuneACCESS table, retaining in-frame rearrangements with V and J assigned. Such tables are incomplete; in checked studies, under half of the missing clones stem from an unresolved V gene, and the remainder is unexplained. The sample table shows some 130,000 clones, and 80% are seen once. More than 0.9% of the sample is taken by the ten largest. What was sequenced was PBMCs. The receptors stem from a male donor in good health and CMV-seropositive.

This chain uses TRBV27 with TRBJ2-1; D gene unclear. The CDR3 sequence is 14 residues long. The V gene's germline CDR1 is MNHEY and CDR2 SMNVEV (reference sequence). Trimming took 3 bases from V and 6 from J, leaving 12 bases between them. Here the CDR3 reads CASSFGSGSNEQFF. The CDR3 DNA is TGTGCCAGCAGTTTTGGTTCGGGTTCCAATGAGCAGTTCTTC.

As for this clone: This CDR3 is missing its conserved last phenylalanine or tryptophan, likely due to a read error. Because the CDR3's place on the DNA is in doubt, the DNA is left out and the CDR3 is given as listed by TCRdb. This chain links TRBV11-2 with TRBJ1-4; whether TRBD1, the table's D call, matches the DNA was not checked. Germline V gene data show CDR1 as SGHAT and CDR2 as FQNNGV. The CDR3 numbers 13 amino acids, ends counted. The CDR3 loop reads CASSLERGDKEGS.

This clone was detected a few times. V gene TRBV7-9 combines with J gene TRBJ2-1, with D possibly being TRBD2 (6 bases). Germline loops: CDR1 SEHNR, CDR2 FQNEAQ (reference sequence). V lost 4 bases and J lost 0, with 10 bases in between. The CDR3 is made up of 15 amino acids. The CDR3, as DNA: TGTGCCAGCAGCTGGGGGGATGGCTCCTACAATGAGCAGTTCTTC. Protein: CASSWGDGSYNEQFF.